This T cell receptor beta chain was documented in a study of blood T cell repertoires in COVID-19. As for the study in general: COVID-19 samples collected from the United States, Italy and Spain covered acute and convalescent phases. From T cells, B-cell-depleted T cells, or PBMCs came the material, which was cDNA or gDNA.

The table lists this clone with a few counts. As originally analysed: The authors estimated nucleated cell counts from reference gene primer amplification. Measured with immunoSEQ multiplex PCR; TCRdb has only the in-frame clones, and not every one. V, J and clone size are taken as reported in that table, and D and trimming were inferred from the DNA itself. The sample gives roughly 140,000 clones, approximately 90% of which show up once; 28% is in the top ten. The V end lost 5 bases, the J end lost 3 bases, and 11 bases lay between the germline ends. Germline V gene data show CDR1 as MDHEN and CDR2 as SYDVKM. The CDR3 spans 14 residues.

The rearrangement uses TRBV28 and TRBJ1-5, with D tentatively TRBD1 (6 bases). Input material: peripheral blood. The origin of this receptor is a human donor in a cohort sampled during active COVID-19. The CDR3 spells CASSLRGINQPQHF. CDR3 sequence (DNA): TGTGCCAGCAGTCTCAGGGGTATCAATCAGCCCCAGCATTTT.